This T cell receptor beta chain was obtained from a study of post-analysis software for immune sequencing data (dated by TCRdb to about 2015). Regarding the complete study: Relapsing-remitting, secondary progressive and progressive-relapsing multiple sclerosis were recorded as disease courses, and subtype annotation was lacking for some patients. The patient repertoires were set against 10 or so previously published healthy control repertoires from donors whose ages ranged from roughly 6 to 26 years. A subset of samples was prepared in parallel using single-end sample barcoding, then pooled and co-amplified after Illumina adapter ligation. General study outcomes and caveats: Strong co-clustering of samples prepared in the same batch was shown by direct clustering with F measure, prompting a batch-effect correction. Multiple sclerosis patients had significantly lower normalized Chao1 diversity than controls, a result that suggests substantial peripheral T-cell clonal expansion. Four or five TRBV segments, including TRBV5-6, TRBV5-1 and TRBV20-1, were significantly more frequent in patients than controls. The multiple sclerosis patient group was slightly younger than the control group.

CDR1 and CDR2 were assigned from the germline V gene as MDHEN and SYDVKM. Its CDR3 holds 15 amino acids, cysteine through phenylalanine. Just CDR3 DNA is preserved here, 45 bases in frame from base 1. Here V drops 6 bases and J drops 4 bases, and the junction holds 11 bases not matched to any gene. The library was prepared using PCR. TCRdb shows the sequencer as Illumina HiSeq 2500. Unique molecular identifiers were incorporated into TCR beta cDNA libraries to reduce PCR and sequencing biases. Some 500,000 cDNA molecules were obtained for every 1 to 10 million input T cells, so each molecule roughly corresponded to one T cell. The patient libraries were prepared and sequenced with the same protocol used for the earlier healthy control dataset. Samples belonging to the same batch were prepared together, multiplexed and sequenced on a shared HiSeq lane. On the authors' methods: MIGEC handled the raw barcoded reads, throwing out single-read molecular identifier groups before consensus assembly and CDR3 extraction. Clonotype tables were post-analysed with VDJtools, normalizing diversity by down-sampling all datasets to the smallest sample size. In repertoire overlap clustering, CDR3 amino acid sequences, but not nucleotide sequences, were matched to correct batch-related cross-sample contamination. TCRdb redid the processing of the public reads, applying fastp at Q25 and MiXCR, and retained in-frame beta chains. Each entry merges the rows of one CDR3 protein and shows their most common DNA and genes. TCRdb's processing, not the study's, gives the V and J calls here. The sample yields roughly 400,000 distinct CDR3 sequences; approximately 37% were counted once. The ten largest clonotypes hold about 8% of the sample.

TCR beta repertoires were profiled from peripheral blood of approximately 13 young patients with multiple sclerosis to demonstrate the VDJtools post-analysis software. The patients with multiple sclerosis were children and adolescents between about 6 and 17 years of age. For this clonotype: Which antigen it targets is not known. Per-base qualities were not stored, and no clone one base away is much larger.

The rearrangement joined TRBV28 to TRBJ1-2, with 7 central nucleotides matching TRBD1. This sequence originates from a girl aged 2-10 years with multiple sclerosis. Sequencing was carried out using blood. The CDR3 region reads CASRPTEGAGYGYTF. The DNA reads TGTGCCAGCAGGCCTACGGAGGGGGCGGGCTATGGCTACACCTTC.